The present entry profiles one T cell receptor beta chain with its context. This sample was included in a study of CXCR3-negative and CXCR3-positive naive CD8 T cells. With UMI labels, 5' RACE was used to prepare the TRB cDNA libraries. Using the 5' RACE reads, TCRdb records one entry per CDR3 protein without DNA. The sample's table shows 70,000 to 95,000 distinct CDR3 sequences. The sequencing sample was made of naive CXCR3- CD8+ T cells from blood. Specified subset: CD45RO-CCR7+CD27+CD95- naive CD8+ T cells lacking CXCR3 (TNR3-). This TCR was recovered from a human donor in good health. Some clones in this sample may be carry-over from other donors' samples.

CDR3 residues: CASSPYPGSTEAFF. The rearrangement links TRBV7-3 to TRBJ1-1; TCRdb calls TRBD1, which cannot be checked without DNA. CDR3 size: 14 residues. CDR1 and CDR2 (germline): SGHTA, FQGTGA.